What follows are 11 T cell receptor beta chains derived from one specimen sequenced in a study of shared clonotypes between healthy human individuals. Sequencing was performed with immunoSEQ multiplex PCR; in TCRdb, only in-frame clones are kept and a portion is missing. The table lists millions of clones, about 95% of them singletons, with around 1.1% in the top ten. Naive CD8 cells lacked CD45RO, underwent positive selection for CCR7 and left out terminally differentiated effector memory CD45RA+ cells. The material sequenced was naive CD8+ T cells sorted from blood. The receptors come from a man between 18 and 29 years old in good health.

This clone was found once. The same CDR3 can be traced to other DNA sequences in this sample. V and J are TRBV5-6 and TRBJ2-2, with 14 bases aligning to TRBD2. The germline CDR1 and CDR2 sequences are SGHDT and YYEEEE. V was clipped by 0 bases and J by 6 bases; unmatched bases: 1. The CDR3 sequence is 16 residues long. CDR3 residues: CASSLGLAGGPGELFF. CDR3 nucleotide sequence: TGTGCCAGCAGCTTGGGACTAGCGGGAGGGCCCGGGGAGCTGTTTTTT.

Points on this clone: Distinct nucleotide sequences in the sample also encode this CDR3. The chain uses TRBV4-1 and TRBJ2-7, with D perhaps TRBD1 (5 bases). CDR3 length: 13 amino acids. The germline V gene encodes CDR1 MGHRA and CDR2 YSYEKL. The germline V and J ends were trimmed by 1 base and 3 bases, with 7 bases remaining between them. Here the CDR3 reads CASSQGDSYEQYF. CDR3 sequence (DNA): TGCGCCAGCAGCCAAGGCGACAGCTACGAGCAGTACTTC.

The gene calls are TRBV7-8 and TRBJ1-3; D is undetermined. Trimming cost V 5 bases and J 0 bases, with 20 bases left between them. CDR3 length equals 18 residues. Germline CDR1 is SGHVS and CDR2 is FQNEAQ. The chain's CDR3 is CASSPVEGPIFSGNTIYF. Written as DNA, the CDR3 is TGTGCCAGCAGCCCGGTGGAGGGTCCAATATTCTCTGGAAACACCATATATTTT. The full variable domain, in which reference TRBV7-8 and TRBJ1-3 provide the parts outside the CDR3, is GAGVSQSPRYKVAKRGQDVALRCDPISGHVSLFWYQQALGQGPEFLTYFQNEAQLDKSGLPSDRFFAERPEGSVSTLKIQRTQQEDSAVYLCASSPVEGPIFSGNTIYFGEGSWLTVV.

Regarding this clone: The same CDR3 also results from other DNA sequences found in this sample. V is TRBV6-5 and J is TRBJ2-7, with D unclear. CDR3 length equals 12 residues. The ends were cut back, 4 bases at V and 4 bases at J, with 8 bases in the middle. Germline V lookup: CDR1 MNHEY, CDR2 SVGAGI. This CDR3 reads CASSLQGYEQYF. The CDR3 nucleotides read TGTGCCAGCAGTTTACAAGGTTACGAGCAGTACTTC.

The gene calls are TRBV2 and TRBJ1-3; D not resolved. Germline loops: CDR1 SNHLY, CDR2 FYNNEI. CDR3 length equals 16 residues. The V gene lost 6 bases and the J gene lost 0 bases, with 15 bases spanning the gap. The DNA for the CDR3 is TGTGCCAGCAGCCCCTTCCGCTATAGCTCTGGAAACACCATATATTTT. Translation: CASSPFRYSSGNTIYF. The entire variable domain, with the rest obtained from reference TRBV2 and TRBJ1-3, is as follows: EPEVTQTPSHQVTQMGQEVILRCVPISNHLYFYWYRQILGQKVEFLVSFYNNEISEKSEIFDDQFSVERPDGSNFTLKIRSTKLEDSAMYFCASSPFRYSSGNTIYFGEGSWLTVV.

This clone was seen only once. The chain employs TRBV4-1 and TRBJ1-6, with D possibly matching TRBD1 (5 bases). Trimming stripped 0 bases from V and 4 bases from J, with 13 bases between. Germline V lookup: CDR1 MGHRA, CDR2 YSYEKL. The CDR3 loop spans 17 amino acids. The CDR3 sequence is CASSQDPRDGYNSPLHF. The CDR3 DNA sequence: TGCGCCAGCAGCCAAGACCCCCGGGACGGGTATAATTCACCCCTCCACTTT.

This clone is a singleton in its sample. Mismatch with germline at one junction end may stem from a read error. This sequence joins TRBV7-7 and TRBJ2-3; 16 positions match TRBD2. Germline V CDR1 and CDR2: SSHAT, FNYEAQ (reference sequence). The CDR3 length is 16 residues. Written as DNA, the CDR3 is TGTGCTAGCAGCTTGGGACTAGCGGGGGGGCCGGATACGCAGTATTTT. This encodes CASSLGLAGGPDTQYF.

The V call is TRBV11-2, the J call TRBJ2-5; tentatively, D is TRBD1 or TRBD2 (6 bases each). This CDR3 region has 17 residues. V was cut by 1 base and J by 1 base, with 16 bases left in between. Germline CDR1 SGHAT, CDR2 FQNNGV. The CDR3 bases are TGTGCCAGCAGCTTAGGTTGGGGAGGAGGGGGCCAAGAGACCCAGTACTTC. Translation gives CASSLGWGGGGQETQYF.

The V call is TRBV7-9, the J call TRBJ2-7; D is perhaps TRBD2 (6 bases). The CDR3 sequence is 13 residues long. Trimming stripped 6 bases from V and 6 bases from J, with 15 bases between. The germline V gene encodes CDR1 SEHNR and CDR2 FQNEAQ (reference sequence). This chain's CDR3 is CASRLLQGGEQYF. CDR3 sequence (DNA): TGTGCCAGCAGGCTTCTTCAGGGAGGCGAGCAGTACTTC.

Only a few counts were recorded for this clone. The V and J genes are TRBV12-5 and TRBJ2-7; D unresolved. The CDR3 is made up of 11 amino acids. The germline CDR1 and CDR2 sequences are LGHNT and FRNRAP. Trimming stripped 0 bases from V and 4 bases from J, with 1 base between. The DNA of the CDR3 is TGTGCTAGTGGTTTGGTGTACGAGCAGTACTTC. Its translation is CASGLVYEQYF.

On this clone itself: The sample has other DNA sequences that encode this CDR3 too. The CDR3 reads CASSYSGVEQYF. CDR3 nucleotides: TGTGCCAGCAGTTACTCAGGGGTCGAGCAGTACTTC. This chain joins TRBV6-6 and TRBJ2-7, with TRBD1 as a possible D gene (5 bases). CDR1 and CDR2 (germline): MNHNY, SVGAGI (reference sequence). The CDR3 extends over 12 amino acids. The germline V and J ends were trimmed by 0 bases and 6 bases, with 6 bases remaining between them.